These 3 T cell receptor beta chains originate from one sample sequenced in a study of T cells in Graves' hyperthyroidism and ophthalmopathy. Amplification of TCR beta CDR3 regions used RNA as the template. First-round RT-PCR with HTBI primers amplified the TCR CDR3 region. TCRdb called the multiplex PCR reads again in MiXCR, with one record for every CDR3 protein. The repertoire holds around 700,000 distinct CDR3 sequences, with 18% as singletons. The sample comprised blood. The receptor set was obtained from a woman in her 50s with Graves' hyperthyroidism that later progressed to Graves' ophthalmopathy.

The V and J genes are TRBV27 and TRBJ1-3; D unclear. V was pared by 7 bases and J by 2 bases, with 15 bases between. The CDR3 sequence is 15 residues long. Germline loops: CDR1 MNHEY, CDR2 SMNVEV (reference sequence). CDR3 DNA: TGTGCCAGCATGATTGTGGGAGGACCTGGAAACACCATATATTTT. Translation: CASMIVGGPGNTIYF.

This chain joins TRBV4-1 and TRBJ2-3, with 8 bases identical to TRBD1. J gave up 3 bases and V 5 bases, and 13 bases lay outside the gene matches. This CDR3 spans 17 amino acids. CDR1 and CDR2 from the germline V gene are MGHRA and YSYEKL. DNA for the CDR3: TGCGCCAGCAGCACCGGTAGGACAGGGCATAGGACAGATACGCAGTATTTT. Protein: CASSTGRTGHRTDTQYF.

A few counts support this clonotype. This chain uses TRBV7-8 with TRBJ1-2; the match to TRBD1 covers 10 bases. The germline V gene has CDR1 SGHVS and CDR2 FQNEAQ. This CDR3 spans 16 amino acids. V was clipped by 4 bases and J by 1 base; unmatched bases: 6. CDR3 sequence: CASSSLDRGVNYGYTF. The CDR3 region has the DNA TGTGCCAGCAGCTCCTTGGACAGGGGGGTTAACTATGGCTACACCTTC. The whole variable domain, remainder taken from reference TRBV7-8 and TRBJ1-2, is GAGVSQSPRYKVAKRGQDVALRCDPISGHVSLFWYQQALGQGPEFLTYFQNEAQLDKSGLPSDRFFAERPEGSVSTLKIQRTQQEDSAVYLCASSSLDRGVNYGYTFGSGTRLTVV.